This TCR beta chain was retrieved from a study of T cells in narcolepsy. General observations from the study: Same-patient CSF and blood CD4+ T cell clonotypes included HCRT-specific and TRIB2-specific autoreactive ones.

About this clone itself: Its antigen is not known.

CDR1 and CDR2 from the germline V gene are SGHTA and FQGTGA. V lost 5 bases and J lost 6, with 7 bases in between. The CDR3 runs 12 residues. Here immunoSEQ multiplex PCR was the method, and the copy in TCRdb shows in-frame clones only, minus some. This sample carries over 25,000 clones, about 90% of them seen once, and the ten largest clones take 0.95% to 1.5%. This TCR came from a human donor with narcolepsy. Sequencing was performed on CD45RA- memory CD4+ T cells from PBMCs. The V gene is TRBV7-3, the J gene TRBJ2-2; no definite D call. For the CDR3, the DNA is TGTGCCAGCAGCCCACGGGCCGGGGAGCTGTTTTTT. It encodes CASSPRAGELFF. Filled out from reference TRBV7-3 and TRBJ2-2, the complete variable domain reads GAGVSQTPSNKVTEKGKYVELRCDPISGHTALYWYRQSLGQGPEFLIYFQGTGAADDSGLPNDRFFAVRPEGSVSTLKIQRTERGDSAVYLCASSPRAGELFFGEGSRLTVL.